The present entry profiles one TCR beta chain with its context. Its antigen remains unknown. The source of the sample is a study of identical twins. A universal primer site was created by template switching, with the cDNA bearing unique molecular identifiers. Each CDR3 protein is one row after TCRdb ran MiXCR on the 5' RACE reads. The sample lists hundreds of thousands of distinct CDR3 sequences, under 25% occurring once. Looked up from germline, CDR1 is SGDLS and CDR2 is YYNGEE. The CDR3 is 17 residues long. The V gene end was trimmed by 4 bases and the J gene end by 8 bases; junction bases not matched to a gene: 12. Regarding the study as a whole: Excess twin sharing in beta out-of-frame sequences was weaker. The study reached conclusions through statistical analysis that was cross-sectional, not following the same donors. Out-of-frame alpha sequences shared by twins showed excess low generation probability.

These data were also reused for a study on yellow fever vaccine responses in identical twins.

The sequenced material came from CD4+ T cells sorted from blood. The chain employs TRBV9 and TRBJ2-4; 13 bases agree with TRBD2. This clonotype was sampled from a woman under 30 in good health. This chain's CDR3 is CASSFARTSGSRDIQYF. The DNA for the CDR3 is TGTGCCAGCAGCTTCGCCCGGACTAGCGGGAGTAGAGACATTCAGTACTTC.